The clone carrying this T cell receptor (beta chain) showed up many times. The antigen remains undetermined. This sample stems from a study of molecular identifiers for immune sequencing clone quantification. Study-wide findings and caveats: Among effectors, clones above 20 RNA copies held over 98% of molecules; among naive cells, under 1%.

TCRdb reanalysed the PCR reads using MiXCR and keeps one entry per CDR3 protein. The data contain about 640,000 distinct CDR3 sequences, 20% of them singletons. Investigators produced naive CD8 libraries from approximately 20,000 to 1,000,000 sorted cells, drawing on 10%, 30% or 50% RNA. The sequence was obtained from a human donor in good health. Some libraries in this study had Jurkat cell RNA spiked in. What was sequenced was naive CD8+ T cells from blood, with Jurkat cell RNA spiked in. Specified subset: FACS-sorted CD8+CD4-CCR7+CD45RA+ naive T cells.

The CDR3 DNA sequence: TGCGCCAGCAGCTTGGCTATATTAGGCCCTACCTCGGAGACCCAGTACTTC. It translates to CASSLAILGPTSETQYF. This chain links TRBV5-1 with TRBJ2-5; unclear D gene. This CDR3 spans 17 amino acids. V lost 0 bases and J 5 bases, leaving 20 bases between the germline ends. Germline CDR1 and CDR2: SGHRS and YFSETQ.